These 30 T cell receptor beta chains originate from one sample sequenced in a study of blood T cell repertoires in COVID-19. Here immunoSEQ multiplex PCR was the method, and the copy in TCRdb shows in-frame clones only, minus some. The sample lists around 97,000 clones, around 87% seen once, with just under 20% in the top ten. Sequencing was carried out using peripheral blood. The receptors come from a human donor in a cohort sampled during active COVID-19.

The V call is TRBV29-1, the J call TRBJ2-5, with TRBD2 identical over 10 bases. V was pared by 7 bases and J by 9 bases, with 11 bases of the junction left unmatched. The CDR3 contains 13 residues. Germline lookup yields CDR1 SQVTM and CDR2 ANQGSEA. The CDR3 DNA reads TGCAGCGCACGGACTAGCGGTCTCGGGGCCCAGTACTTC. As protein: CSARTSGLGAQYF.

This sequence joins TRBV14 and TRBJ2-1; 10 bases agree with TRBD2. Germline CDR1 SGHDN, CDR2 FVKESK. The CDR3 runs to 17 residues. Trimming at V came to 2 bases and at J to 2 bases, leaving 6 bases not matched to a gene. CDR3 region: CASSQFRLAGAYNEQFF. The CDR3 bases are TGTGCCAGCAGCCAATTCAGGCTAGCGGGGGCCTACAATGAGCAGTTCTTC.

The J gene is TRBJ2-1, the V gene TRBV9; D might be TRBD1 (6 bases). The CDR3 consists of 13 residues. Looked up from germline, CDR1 is SGDLS and CDR2 is YYNGEE. V was clipped by 3 bases and J by 12 bases, with 16 bases between them. In DNA, the CDR3 is TGTGCCAGCAGCGACCTACACAGGGACGGGCAGTTCTTC. It specifies CASSDLHRDGQFF.

This clone appeared a few times. V and J are TRBV2 and TRBJ2-7, with D perhaps matching TRBD2 (6 bases). Germline CDR1 reads SNHLY; CDR2 reads FYNNEI. The germline V and J ends were trimmed by 4 bases and 7 bases, with 14 bases remaining between them. The length of the CDR3 is 13 residues. CDR3 nucleotide sequence: TGTGCCAGCAGTGTAAAACTTGCGGGAGAGCAGTACTTC. Protein product: CASSVKLAGEQYF.

This clone occurred once. The gene calls are TRBV6-5 and TRBJ1-1; D is ambiguous. The CDR3 has 13 residues. V dropped 0 bases and J dropped 13 bases, with 15 bases sitting between them. Germline V gene data show CDR1 as MNHEY and CDR2 as SVGAGI. CDR3 loop: CASSYSGPGIGFF. CDR3 nucleotides: TGTGCCAGCAGTTACTCGGGCCCGGGGATCGGTTTCTTT.

This clone was picked up a small number of times. V gene TRBV3-1 (or the pseudogene TRBV3-2) combines with J gene TRBJ2-7; TRBD2 matches 10 bases. Germline CDR1 is LGHDT and CDR2 is YNNKEL (reference sequence). The V and J ends lost 1 base and 3 bases, in that order; junction bases with no gene match: 3. The CDR3 length is 15 residues. The CDR3 nucleotides are TGTGCCAGCAGCCAAGCTGGACTAGCGGTCTACGAGCAGTACTTC. This sequence encodes CASSQAGLAVYEQYF.

The V gene is TRBV7-8, the J gene TRBJ2-5; 8 positions match TRBD1. This CDR3 has 13 residues. The V gene's germline CDR1 is SGHVS and CDR2 FQNEAQ. V gave up 9 bases and J gave up 5 bases; unmatched junction bases: 8. The CDR3 sequence: CASRQGWRETQYF. The CDR3 coding sequence is TGTGCCAGTAGACAGGGGTGGCGGGAGACCCAGTACTTC.

The chain uses TRBV28 and TRBJ2-7; 9 nucleotides line up with TRBD1. V lost 4 bases, J lost 6 bases, and 10 bases stayed unmatched. From germline, CDR1 is MDHEN and CDR2 SYDVKM. This CDR3 has 15 residues. CDR3 in DNA: TGTGCCAGCAGTTCCCCCTCGGGACAGGGCTCCGAGCAGTACTTC. It encodes CASSSPSGQGSEQYF.

This chain connects TRBV29-1 to TRBJ1-1; no clear D. The germline V gene encodes CDR1 SQVTM and CDR2 ANQGSEA. The CDR3 runs 13 residues. Trimming left V 5 bases short and J 6 bases short, with 16 bases between. The CDR3 coding sequence is TGCAGCGTTATCACGGTCCCTGGAGCTGAAGCTTTCTTT. This sequence encodes CSVITVPGAEAFF.

The chain has TRBV5-6 and TRBJ1-1; TRBD1 aligns across 7 bases. V shed 1 base and J 11 bases; nucleotides not matched to a gene: 17. From germline, CDR1 is SGHDT and CDR2 YYEEEE. The CDR3 length is 16 residues. CDR3 region: CASSLRRDRGGIHAFF. As DNA, the CDR3 is TGTGCCAGCAGCTTGCGCCGGGACAGAGGTGGAATACACGCTTTCTTT.

This clone has a single count. CDR3 amino acids: CASSSQRSRDEQFF. DNA of the CDR3: TGTGCCAGCAGCTCCCAAAGATCCCGCGATGAGCAGTTCTTC. This chain connects TRBV11-2 to TRBJ2-1; D is uncertain. The CDR3 extends over 14 amino acids. Looked up from germline, CDR1 is SGHAT and CDR2 is FQNNGV. The V end lost 4 bases, the J end lost 8 bases, and 15 bases lay between the germline ends.

The chain carries TRBV7-8 and TRBJ2-3; D gene uncertain. Looked up from germline, CDR1 is SGHVS and CDR2 is FQNEAQ. V was trimmed by 5 bases and J by 5 bases, leaving 8 bases between them. The CDR3 loop spans 12 amino acids. In DNA, the CDR3 is TGTGCCAGCAGCCCAGCCTTAGATACGCAGTATTTT. Amino acid sequence: CASSPALDTQYF.

This clone was observed a few times. V is TRBV10-2 and J is TRBJ2-2; no firm D call. Trimming cost V 6 bases and J 6 bases, with 8 bases left between them. Germline lookup yields CDR1 WSHSY and CDR2 SAAADI. CDR3 size: 12 residues. Written as DNA, the CDR3 is TGCGCCAGCAGCCCTGGAGCCGGGGAGCTGTTTTTT. Residues: CASSPGAGELFF.

Only one count was recorded for this clone. The rearrangement joins TRBV5-4 to TRBJ1-5, with D perhaps matching TRBD1 (5 bases). This CDR3 region has 17 residues. V dropped 0 bases and J dropped 0 bases, with 13 bases sitting between them. CDR1 is SGHNT and CDR2 is YYREEE in the germline V gene (reference sequence). CDR3 sequence reads: CASSLGWGSYSNQPQHF. The CDR3 coding sequence is TGTGCCAGCAGCTTGGGATGGGGCAGTTATAGCAATCAGCCCCAGCATTTT. The full variable domain, with the rest looked up from reference TRBV5-4 and TRBJ1-5, is ETGVTQSPTHLIKTRGQQVTLRCSSQSGHNTVSWYQQALGQGPQFIFQYYREEENGRGNFPPRFSGLQFPNYSSELNVNALELDDSALYLCASSLGWGSYSNQPQHFGDGTRLSIL.

This rearrangement joins TRBV5-6 to TRBJ2-7, with 8 bases identical to TRBD2. CDR3 size: 15 residues. J gave up 0 bases and V 2 bases, and 4 bases lay outside the gene matches. Germline loops: CDR1 SGHDT, CDR2 YYEEEE. The DNA of the CDR3 is TGTGCCAGCAGCTTCGAGCGGGAGTACTCCTACGAGCAGTACTTC. As protein: CASSFEREYSYEQYF.

This clone was found once. The gene calls are TRBV11-2 and TRBJ1-5; no definite D call. V lost 1 base, J lost 4 bases, and 8 bases lay in between. This CDR3 has 14 amino acids. Germline V gene lookup returns CDR1 SGHAT and CDR2 FQNNGV. This CDR3 reads CASSLGRVNQPQHF. The CDR3 region has the DNA TGTGCCAGCAGCTTAGGGCGGGTAAATCAGCCCCAGCATTTT.

V and J are TRBV5-5 and TRBJ2-7; TRBD2 is a possible D gene (7 bases). Germline assignment: CDR1 SGHKS and CDR2 YYEKEE (reference sequence). V lost 1 base and J 1 base, leaving 18 bases between the germline ends. This CDR3 contains 17 residues. CDR3 in DNA: TGTGCCAGCAGCTTGAGAGCCTCGGGGGGCGCTTCCTACGAGCAGTACTTC. Translating gives CASSLRASGGASYEQYF.

This clone appeared a single time. The V and J genes are TRBV12-3 or TRBV12-4 and TRBJ2-7, with a weak D call TRBD2 (5 bases). The CDR3 runs to 12 residues. V lost 4 bases and J lost 7, with 11 bases in between. The DNA of the CDR3 is TGTGCCAGCAGTTGGACGGACTTAGAGCAGTACTTC. It yields the protein CASSWTDLEQYF.

The V call is TRBV19, the J call TRBJ2-7; D perhaps matches TRBD2 (5 bases). Germline V gene lookup returns CDR1 LNHDA and CDR2 SQIVND (reference sequence). CDR3 length equals 12 residues. V lost 0 bases and J 7 bases, leaving 7 bases between the germline ends. As DNA, the CDR3 is TGTGCCAGTAGTATAGAACCGGGGGAGCAGTACTTC. Translated: CASSIEPGEQYF.

The J gene is TRBJ2-7, the V gene TRBV14; perhaps TRBD2 as D (5 bases). V was cut by 4 bases and J by 3 bases, with 19 bases left in between. Germline-derived CDR1 and CDR2 are SGHDN and FVKESK. This CDR3 spans 16 amino acids. The CDR3 reads CASSPGPERAVYEQYF. The DNA for the CDR3 is TGTGCCAGCAGCCCCGGTCCTGAGAGGGCCGTCTACGAGCAGTACTTC.

The chain couples TRBV2 to TRBJ1-5, with D possibly matching TRBD1 (6 bases). The germline CDR1 and CDR2 sequences are SNHLY and FYNNEI. The CDR3 spans 15 residues. Trimming removed 6 bases from V and 0 bases from J, with 12 bases in between. In DNA, the CDR3 is TGTGCCAGCAGGGCCCGACAGGCTAGCAATCAGCCCCAGCATTTT. Amino acids: CASRARQASNQPQHF.

The gene calls are TRBV20-1 and TRBJ1-5, with TRBD1 identical over 9 bases. The CDR3 is made up of 13 amino acids. The germline gives CDR1 DFQATT, CDR2 SNEGSKA (reference sequence). J gave up 11 bases and V 5 bases, and 10 bases lay outside the gene matches. CDR3 region: CSAGGDRVRAQHF. The DNA for the CDR3 is TGCAGTGCTGGTGGGGACAGGGTCCGGGCCCAGCATTTT.

This chain uses TRBV28 with TRBJ2-7; D might be TRBD1 (6 bases). With 10 bases removed from V and 4 bases from J, the gap between germline ends came to 14 bases. The CDR3 spans 12 residues. Germline V gene sequence: CDR1 MDHEN, CDR2 SYDVKM. The CDR3, as DNA: TGTGCCACCTTGACAGGAACATACGAGCAGTACTTC. Residues: CATLTGTYEQYF.

The rearrangement links TRBV3-1 (or the pseudogene TRBV3-2) to TRBJ2-3, with 8 bases that match TRBD2. The ends lost 10 bases at V and 0 bases at J; junction bases unmatched: 12. This CDR3 region has 16 residues. From germline, CDR1 is LGHDT and CDR2 YNNKEL (reference sequence). The CDR3 reads CATRLAGGPSTDTQYF. CDR3 DNA: TGTGCCACGAGGTTGGCGGGAGGCCCTAGCACAGATACGCAGTATTTT.

The V and J genes are TRBV28 and TRBJ1-1; 8 bases agree with TRBD1. With V trimmed by 9 bases and J by 0 bases, 15 bases remained unmatched. CDR3 size: 17 residues. The germline gives CDR1 MDHEN, CDR2 SYDVKM. CDR3 sequence reads: CASPTPGGEIMNTEAFF. CDR3 DNA sequence: TGTGCCAGTCCGACCCCAGGGGGCGAGATAATGAACACTGAAGCTTTCTTT.

The chain combines TRBV7-2 with TRBJ2-5; 7 nucleotides line up with TRBD1. The ends lost 3 bases at V and 5 bases at J; junction bases unmatched: 6. CDR1 is SGHTA, CDR2 FQGNSA, per germline. The CDR3 totals 14 residues. The CDR3 spells CASSFSDRAETQYF. The CDR3 DNA is TGTGCCAGCAGCTTTTCAGACAGGGCGGAGACCCAGTACTTC.

The chain employs TRBV5-6 and TRBJ2-5; 7 bases line up with TRBD1. This CDR3 is built from 12 residues. Germline V lookup: CDR1 SGHDT, CDR2 YYEEEE. The trim removed 4 bases at V and 4 bases at J, leaving 1 base unmatched. The CDR3 region is CASSRDRETQYF. The CDR3 nucleotides are TGTGCCAGCAGCCGGGACAGAGAGACCCAGTACTTC.

This chain uses TRBV5-4 with TRBJ2-7, with TRBD2 as a possible D gene (7 bases). Germline V gene data show CDR1 as SGHNT and CDR2 as YYREEE (reference sequence). The CDR3 has 15 residues. Trimming cost V 0 bases and J 3 bases, with 13 bases left between them. CDR3: CASSLEGGAGYEQYF. CDR3 DNA sequence: TGTGCCAGCAGCTTGGAAGGGGGGGCTGGCTACGAGCAGTACTTC.

The chain uses TRBV28 and TRBJ2-1; 9 bases agree with TRBD1. Trimming removed 3 bases from V and 15 bases from J; junction bases left unmatched: 6. The CDR3 is 12 residues long. CDR1 is MDHEN and CDR2 is SYDVKM in the germline V gene. CDR3 protein: CASSFTRTGAFF. CDR3 sequence (DNA): TGTGCCAGCAGTTTTACGAGGACAGGGGCGTTCTTC. Drawing the rest from reference TRBV28 and TRBJ2-1, the complete variable domain is DVKVTQSSRYLVKRTGEKVFLECVQDMDHENMFWYRQDPGLGLRLIYFSYDVKMKEKGDIPEGYSVSREKKERFSLILESASTNQTSMYLCASSFTRTGAFFGPGTRLTVL.

The rearrangement uses TRBV9 and TRBJ2-3, with D unresolved. Germline V gene lookup returns CDR1 SGDLS and CDR2 YYNGEE. The germline V and J ends were trimmed by 4 bases and 0 bases, with 6 bases remaining between them. The CDR3 extends over 13 amino acids. CDR3 DNA sequence: TGTGCCAGCAGCTCAACTAGCACAGATACGCAGTATTTT. It encodes CASSSTSTDTQYF.